This T cell receptor (beta chain) was recovered during a study of CD8 T cells in Susac syndrome. CDR3 length: 13 residues. V shed 3 bases and J shed 4 bases, with 9 bases lying between them. Random hexamers primed reverse transcription of roughly 0.45 to 1 ug RNA. Amplification of the TCR beta CDR3 was carried out by immunoSEQ multiplex PCR, which spanned a total of 54 Vbeta and 13 Jbeta segments. TCRdb re-called the immunoSEQ multiplex PCR reads with MiXCR, one entry per CDR3 protein. The sample yields under 200,000 distinct CDR3 sequences, around 94% seen once. Source material: CD4+ T cells from PBMCs. The sequence came from a human donor with Susac syndrome. V usage is TRBV23-1 and J usage is TRBJ1-1; D is ambiguous. TRBV23-1 is identified as an open reading frame with a role that is uncertain. The CDR3 loop is CASSHWEGTEAFF. In DNA form, the CDR3 reads TGCGCCAGCAGTCATTGGGAGGGCACTGAAGCTTTCTTT.